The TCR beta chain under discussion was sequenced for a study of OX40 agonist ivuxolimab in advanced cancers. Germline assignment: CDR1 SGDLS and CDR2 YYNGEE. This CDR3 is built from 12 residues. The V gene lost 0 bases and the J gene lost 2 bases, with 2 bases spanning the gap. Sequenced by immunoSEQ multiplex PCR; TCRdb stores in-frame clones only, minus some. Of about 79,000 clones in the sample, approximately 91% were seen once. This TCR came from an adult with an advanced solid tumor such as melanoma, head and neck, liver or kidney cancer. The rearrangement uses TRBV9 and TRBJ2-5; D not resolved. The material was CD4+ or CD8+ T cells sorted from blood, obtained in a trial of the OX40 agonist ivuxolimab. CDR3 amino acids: CASSVGQETQYF. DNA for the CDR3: TGTGCCAGCAGCGTAGGTCAAGAGACCCAGTACTTC.